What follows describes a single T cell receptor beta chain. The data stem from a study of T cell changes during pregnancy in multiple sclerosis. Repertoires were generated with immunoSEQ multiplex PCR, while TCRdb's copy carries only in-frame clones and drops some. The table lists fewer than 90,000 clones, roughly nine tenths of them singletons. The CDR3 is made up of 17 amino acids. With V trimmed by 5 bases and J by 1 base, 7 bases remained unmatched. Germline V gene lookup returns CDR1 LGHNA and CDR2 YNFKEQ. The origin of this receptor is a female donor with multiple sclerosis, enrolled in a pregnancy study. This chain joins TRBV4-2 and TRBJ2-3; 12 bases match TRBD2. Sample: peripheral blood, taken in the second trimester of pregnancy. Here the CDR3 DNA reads TGTGCCAGCAGCACCTGGACTAGCGGGGTGGGCACAGATACGCAGTATTTT. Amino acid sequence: CASSTWTSGVGTDTQYF.